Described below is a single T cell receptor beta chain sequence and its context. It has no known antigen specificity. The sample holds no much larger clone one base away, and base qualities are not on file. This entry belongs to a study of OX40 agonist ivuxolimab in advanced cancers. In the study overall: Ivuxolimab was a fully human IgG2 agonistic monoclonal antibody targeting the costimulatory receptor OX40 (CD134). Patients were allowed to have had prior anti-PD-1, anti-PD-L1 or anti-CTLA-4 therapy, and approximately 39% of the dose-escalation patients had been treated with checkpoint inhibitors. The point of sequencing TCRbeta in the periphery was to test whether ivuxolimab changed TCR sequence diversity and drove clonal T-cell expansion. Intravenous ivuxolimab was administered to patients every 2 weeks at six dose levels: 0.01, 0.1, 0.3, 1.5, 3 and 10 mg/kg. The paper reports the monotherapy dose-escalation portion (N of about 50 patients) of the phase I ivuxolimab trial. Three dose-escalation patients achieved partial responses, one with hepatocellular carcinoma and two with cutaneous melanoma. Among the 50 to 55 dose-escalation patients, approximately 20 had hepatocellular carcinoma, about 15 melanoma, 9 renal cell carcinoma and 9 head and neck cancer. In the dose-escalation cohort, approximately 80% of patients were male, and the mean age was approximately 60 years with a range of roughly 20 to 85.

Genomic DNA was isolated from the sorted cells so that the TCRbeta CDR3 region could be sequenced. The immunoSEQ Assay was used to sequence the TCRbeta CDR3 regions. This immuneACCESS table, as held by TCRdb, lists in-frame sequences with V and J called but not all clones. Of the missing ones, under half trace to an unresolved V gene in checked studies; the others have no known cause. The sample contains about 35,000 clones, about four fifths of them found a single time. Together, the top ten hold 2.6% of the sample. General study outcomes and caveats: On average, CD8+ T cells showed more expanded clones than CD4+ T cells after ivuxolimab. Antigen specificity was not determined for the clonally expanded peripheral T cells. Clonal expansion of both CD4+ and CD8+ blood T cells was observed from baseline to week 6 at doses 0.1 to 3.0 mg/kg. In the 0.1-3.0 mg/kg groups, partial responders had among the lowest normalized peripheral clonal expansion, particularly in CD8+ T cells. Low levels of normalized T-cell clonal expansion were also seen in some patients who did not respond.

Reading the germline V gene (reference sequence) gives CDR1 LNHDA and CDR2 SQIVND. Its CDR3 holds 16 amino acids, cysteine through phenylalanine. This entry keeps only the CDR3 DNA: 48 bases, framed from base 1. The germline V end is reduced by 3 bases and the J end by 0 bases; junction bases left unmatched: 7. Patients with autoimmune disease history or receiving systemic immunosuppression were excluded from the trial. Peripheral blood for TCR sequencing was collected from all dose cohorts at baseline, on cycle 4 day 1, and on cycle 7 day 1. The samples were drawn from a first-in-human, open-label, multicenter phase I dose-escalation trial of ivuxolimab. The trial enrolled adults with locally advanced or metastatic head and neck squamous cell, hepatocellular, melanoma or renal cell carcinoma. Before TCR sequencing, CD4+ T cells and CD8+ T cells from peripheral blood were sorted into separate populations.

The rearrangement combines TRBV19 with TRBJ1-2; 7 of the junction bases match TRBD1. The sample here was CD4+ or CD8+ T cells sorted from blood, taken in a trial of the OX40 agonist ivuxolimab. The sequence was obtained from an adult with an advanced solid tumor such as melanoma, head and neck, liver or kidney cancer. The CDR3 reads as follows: CASSIGDRIPNYGYTF. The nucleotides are TGTGCCAGTAGTATTGGGGACAGAATACCTAACTATGGCTACACCTTC.